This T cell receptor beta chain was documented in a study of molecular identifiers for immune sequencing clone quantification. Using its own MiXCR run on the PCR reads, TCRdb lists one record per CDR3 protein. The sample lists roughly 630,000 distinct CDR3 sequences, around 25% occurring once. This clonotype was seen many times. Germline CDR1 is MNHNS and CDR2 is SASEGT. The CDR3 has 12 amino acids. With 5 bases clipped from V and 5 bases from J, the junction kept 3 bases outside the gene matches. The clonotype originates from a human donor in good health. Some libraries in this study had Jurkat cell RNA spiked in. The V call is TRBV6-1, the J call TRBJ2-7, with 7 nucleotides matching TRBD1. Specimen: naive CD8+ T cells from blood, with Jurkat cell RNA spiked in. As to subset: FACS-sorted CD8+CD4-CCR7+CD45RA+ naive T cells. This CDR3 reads CASSTTGNEQYF. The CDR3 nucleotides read TGTGCCAGCAGTACGACAGGGAACGAGCAGTACTTC.